This TCR beta chain was identified during a study of shared clonotypes between healthy human individuals. Study-level findings and limits: Sampling covered blood only; tissue repertoires likely differ.

Germline V lookup: CDR1 SGHAT, CDR2 FQNNGV. The V and J ends lost 10 bases and 7 bases, in that order; junction bases with no gene match: 8. This CDR3 region has 13 residues. Worth noting for this clone: Its cognate antigen is unknown.

TCRdb's table, derived via immunoSEQ multiplex PCR, lists solely in-frame clones and lacks some. The repertoire holds approximately 2,300,000 clones, with 85% to 95% as singletons. The chain recombines TRBV11-2 with TRBJ1-4, with TRBD1 matching 8 bases. What was sequenced was naive CD4+ T cells from PBMCs. Described subset: CD45RA+ positively selected. The origin of this receptor is a man younger than 30 in good health. Some clones in this sample may be carry-over from other donors' samples. CDR3: CATTGEGREKLFF. The CDR3 nucleotides are TGTGCCACGACAGGGGAAGGGCGTGAAAAACTGTTTTTT.